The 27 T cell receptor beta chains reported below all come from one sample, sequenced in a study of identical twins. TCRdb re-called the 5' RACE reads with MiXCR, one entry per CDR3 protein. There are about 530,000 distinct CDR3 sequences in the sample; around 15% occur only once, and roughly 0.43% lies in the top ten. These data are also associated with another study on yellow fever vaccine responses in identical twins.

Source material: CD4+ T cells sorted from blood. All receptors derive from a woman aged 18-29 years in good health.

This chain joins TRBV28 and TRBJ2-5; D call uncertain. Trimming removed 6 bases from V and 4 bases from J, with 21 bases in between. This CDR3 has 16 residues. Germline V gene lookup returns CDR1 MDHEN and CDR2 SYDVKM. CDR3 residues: CASSPEKTGFGETQYF. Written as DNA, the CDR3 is TGTGCCAGCAGCCCAGAAAAGACTGGCTTTGGAGAGACCCAGTACTTC.

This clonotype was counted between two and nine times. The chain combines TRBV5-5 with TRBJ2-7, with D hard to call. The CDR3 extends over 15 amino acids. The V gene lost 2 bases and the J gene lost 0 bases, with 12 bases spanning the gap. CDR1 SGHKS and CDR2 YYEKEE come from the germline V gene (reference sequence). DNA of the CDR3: TGTGCCAGCAGCTTCACGAACACCGGCTCCTACGAGCAGTACGTC. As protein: CASSFTNTGSYEQYV.

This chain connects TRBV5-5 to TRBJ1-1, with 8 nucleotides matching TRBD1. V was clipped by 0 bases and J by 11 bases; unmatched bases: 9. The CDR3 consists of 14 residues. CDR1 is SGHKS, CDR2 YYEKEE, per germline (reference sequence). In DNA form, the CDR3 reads TGTGCCAGCAGCTTGGAGCTCGTGGGACAGGCGGCTTTCTTT. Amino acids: CASSLELVGQAAFF.

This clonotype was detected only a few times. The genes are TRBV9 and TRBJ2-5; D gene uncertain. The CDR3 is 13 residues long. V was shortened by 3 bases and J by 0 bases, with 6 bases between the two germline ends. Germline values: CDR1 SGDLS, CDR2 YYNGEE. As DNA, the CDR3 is TGTGCCAGCAGCGCCAATTACCAAGAGACCCAGTACTTC. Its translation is CASSANYQETQYF.

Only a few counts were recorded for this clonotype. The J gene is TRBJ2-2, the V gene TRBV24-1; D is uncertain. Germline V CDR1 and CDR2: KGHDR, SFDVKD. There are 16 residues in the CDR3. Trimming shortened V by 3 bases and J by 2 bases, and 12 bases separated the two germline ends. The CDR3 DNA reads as TGTGCCACCAGTGATCCACGAGCTCCAAACACCGGGGAGCTGTTTTTT. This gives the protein CATSDPRAPNTGELFF.

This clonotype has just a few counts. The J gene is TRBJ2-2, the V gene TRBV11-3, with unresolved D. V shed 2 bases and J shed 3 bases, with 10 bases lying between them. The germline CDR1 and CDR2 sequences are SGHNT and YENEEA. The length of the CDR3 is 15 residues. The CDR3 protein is CASSLSTSYTGELFF. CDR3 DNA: TGTGCCAGCAGCTTATCGACTTCCTACACCGGGGAGCTGTTTTTT.

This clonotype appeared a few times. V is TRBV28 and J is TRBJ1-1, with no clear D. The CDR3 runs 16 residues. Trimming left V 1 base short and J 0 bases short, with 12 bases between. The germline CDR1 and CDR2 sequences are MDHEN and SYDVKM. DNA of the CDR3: TGTGCCAGCAGTTTATACCCGACAAGGATGAACACTGAAGCTTTCTTT. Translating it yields CASSLYPTRMNTEAFF. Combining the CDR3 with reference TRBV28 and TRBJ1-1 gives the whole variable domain DVKVTQSSRYLVKRTGEKVFLECVQDMDHENMFWYRQDPGLGLRLIYFSYDVKMKEKGDIPEGYSVSREKKERFSLILESASTNQTSMYLCASSLYPTRMNTEAFFGQGTRLTVV.

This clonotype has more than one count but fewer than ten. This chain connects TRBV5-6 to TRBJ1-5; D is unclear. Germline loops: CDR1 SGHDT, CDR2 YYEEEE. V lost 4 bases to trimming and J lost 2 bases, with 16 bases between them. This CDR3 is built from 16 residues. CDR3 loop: CASSPSGNWGNQPQHF. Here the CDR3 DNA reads TGTGCCAGCAGCCCTTCCGGAAACTGGGGCAATCAGCCCCAGCATTTT.

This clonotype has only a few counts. The CDR3 reads CASRNSGSPLHF. CDR3 DNA sequence: TGCGCCAGCAGGAATTCGGGCTCACCCCTCCACTTT. The rearrangement links TRBV10-2 to TRBJ1-6; D call uncertain. The CDR3 covers 12 residues. V was cut by 6 bases and J by 10 bases, with 10 bases left in between. Germline lookup yields CDR1 WSHSY and CDR2 SAAADI.

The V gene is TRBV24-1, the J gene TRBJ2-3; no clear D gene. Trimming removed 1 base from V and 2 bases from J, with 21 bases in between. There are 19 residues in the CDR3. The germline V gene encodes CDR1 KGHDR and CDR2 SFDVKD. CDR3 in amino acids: CATSDFRTQGAWTTDTQYF. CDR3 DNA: TGTGCCACCAGTGATTTCCGGACCCAAGGTGCGTGGACCACAGATACGCAGTATTTT.

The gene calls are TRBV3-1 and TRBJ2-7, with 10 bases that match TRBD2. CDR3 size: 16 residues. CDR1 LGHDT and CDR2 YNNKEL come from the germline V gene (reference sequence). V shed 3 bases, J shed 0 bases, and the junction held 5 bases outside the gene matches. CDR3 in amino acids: CASSQAASGSSYEQYF. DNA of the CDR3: TGTGCCAGCAGCCAGGCTGCTAGCGGGAGCTCCTACGAGCAGTACTTC.

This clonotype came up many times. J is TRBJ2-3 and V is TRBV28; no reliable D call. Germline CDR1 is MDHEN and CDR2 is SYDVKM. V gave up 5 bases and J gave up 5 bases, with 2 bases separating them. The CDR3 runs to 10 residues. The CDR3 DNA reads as TGTGCCAGCAGTCGAGATACGCAGTATTTT. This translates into CASSRDTQYF. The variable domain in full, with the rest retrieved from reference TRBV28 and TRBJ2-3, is DVKVTQSSRYLVKRTGEKVFLECVQDMDHENMFWYRQDPGLGLRLIYFSYDVKMKEKGDIPEGYSVSREKKERFSLILESASTNQTSMYLCASSRDTQYFGPGTRLTVL.

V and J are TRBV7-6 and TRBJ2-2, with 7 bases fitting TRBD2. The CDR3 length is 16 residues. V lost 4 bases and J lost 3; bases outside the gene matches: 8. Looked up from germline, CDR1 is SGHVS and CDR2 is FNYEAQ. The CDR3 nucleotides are TGTGCCAGCAGCTCTACCCAAGCGGGGTACACCGGGGAGCTGTTTTTT. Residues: CASSSTQAGYTGELFF.

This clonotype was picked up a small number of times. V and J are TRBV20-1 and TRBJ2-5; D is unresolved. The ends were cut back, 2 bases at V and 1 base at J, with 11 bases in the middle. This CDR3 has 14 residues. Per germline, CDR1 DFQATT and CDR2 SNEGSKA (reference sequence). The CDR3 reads CSARSLTFQETQYF. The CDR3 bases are TGCAGTGCTAGAAGCTTGACTTTCCAAGAGACCCAGTACTTC.

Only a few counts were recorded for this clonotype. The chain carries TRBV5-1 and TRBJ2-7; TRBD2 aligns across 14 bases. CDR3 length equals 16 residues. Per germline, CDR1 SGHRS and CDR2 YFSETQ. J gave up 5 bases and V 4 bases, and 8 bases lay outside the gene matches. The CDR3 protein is CASSPPGTSGSDEQYF. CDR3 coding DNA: TGCGCCAGCAGCCCCCCAGGGACTAGCGGGAGCGACGAGCAGTACTTC.

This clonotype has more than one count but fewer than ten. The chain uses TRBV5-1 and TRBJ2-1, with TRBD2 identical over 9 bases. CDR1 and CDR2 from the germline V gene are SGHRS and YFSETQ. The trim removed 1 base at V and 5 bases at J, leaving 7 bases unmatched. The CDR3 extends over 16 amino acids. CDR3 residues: CASSLLIVAGDNEQFF. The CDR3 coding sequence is TGCGCCAGCAGCTTGCTCATAGTAGCGGGAGACAATGAGCAGTTCTTC.

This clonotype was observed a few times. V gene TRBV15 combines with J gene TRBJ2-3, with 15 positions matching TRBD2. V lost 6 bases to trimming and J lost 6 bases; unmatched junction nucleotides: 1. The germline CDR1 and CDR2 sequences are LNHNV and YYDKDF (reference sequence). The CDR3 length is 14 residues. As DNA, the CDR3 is TGTGCCACCAGTGGACTAGCGGGAGGGGATACGCAGTATTTT. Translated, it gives CATSGLAGGDTQYF.

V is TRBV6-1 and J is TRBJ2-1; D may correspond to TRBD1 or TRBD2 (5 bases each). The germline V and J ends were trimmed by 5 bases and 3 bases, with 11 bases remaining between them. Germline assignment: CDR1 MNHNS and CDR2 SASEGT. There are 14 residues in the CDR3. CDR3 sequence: CASSRDQGYNEQFF. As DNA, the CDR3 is TGTGCCAGCAGTCGGGACCAGGGCTACAATGAGCAGTTCTTC.

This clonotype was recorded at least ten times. CDR3 amino acids: CASRPSLDRAYGYTF. The CDR3 DNA is TGCGCCAGCAGGCCTAGCCTGGACAGGGCCTATGGCTACACCTTC. The rearrangement uses TRBV5-1 and TRBJ1-2; 8 bases agree with TRBD1. The germline V gene encodes CDR1 SGHRS and CDR2 YFSETQ. This CDR3 is 15 amino acids long. With V trimmed by 5 bases and J by 4 bases, 10 bases remained unmatched.

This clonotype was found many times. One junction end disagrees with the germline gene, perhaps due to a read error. The CDR3 DNA reads as TGTGCCAGCAGCTTGCCGGGACCCCAAGAGACCCAGTACTTC. This gives the protein CASSLPGPQETQYF. The rearrangement links TRBV5-1 to TRBJ2-5; D assignment may be TRBD1 or TRBD2 (5 bases each). This CDR3 is built from 14 residues. Looked up from germline, CDR1 is SGHRS and CDR2 is YFSETQ.

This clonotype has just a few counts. CDR3 residues: CSAIPGQNYNEQFF. In DNA, the CDR3 is TGCAGTGCCATACCGGGACAAAACTACAATGAGCAGTTCTTC. The chain couples TRBV20-1 to TRBJ2-1, with a tentative D call TRBD1 (6 bases). Trimming removed 6 bases from V and 3 bases from J, with 15 bases in between. The CDR3 is made up of 14 amino acids. Germline CDR1 and CDR2: DFQATT and SNEGSKA (reference sequence).

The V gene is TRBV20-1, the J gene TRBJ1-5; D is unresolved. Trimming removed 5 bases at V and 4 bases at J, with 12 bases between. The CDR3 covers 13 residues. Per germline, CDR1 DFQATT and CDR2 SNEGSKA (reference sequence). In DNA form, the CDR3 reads TGCAGTGCTCTTAGGATAATAAATCAGCCCCAGCATTTT. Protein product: CSALRIINQPQHF.

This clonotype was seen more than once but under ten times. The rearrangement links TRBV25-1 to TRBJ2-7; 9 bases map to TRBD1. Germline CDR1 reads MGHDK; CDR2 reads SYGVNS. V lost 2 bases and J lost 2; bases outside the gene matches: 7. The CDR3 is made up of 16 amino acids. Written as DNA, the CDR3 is TGTGCCAGCAGTGAACCGGGACAGGGCGCAACCTACGAGCAGTACTTC. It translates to CASSEPGQGATYEQYF.

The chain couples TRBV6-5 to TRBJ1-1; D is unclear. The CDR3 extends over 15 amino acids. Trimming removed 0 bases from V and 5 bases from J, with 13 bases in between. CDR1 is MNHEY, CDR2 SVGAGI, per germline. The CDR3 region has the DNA TGTGCCAGCAGTTACTCGAATCTGGCGGGGACTGAAGCTTTCTTT. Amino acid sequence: CASSYSNLAGTEAFF.

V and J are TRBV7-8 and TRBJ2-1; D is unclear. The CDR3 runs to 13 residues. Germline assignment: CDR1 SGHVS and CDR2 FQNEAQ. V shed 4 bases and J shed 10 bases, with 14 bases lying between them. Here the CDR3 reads CASSSPQRREQFF. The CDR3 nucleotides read TGTGCCAGCAGCTCACCACAAAGAAGGGAGCAGTTCTTC.

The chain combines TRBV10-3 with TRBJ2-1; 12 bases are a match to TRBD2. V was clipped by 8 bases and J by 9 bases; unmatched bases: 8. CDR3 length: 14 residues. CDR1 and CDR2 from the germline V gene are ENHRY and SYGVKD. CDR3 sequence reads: CAIATSGSTIEQFF. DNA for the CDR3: TGTGCCATCGCGACTAGCGGGAGTACCATTGAGCAGTTCTTC.

The CDR3 region is CASSLTGVVPNIQYF. As DNA, the CDR3 is TGTGCCAGCAGCCTGACGGGGGTCGTCCCCAACATTCAGTACTTC. The rearrangement joins TRBV7-3 to TRBJ2-4; possibly TRBD2 for D (6 bases). Germline V CDR1 and CDR2: SGHTA, FQGTGA. This CDR3 comprises 15 residues. V was shortened by 5 bases and J by 7 bases, with 18 bases between the two germline ends. Full variable domain (missing parts from reference TRBV7-3 and TRBJ2-4): GAGVSQTPSNKVTEKGKYVELRCDPISGHTALYWYRQSLGQGPEFLIYFQGTGAADDSGLPNDRFFAVRPEGSVSTLKIQRTERGDSAVYLCASSLTGVVPNIQYFGAGTRLSVL.